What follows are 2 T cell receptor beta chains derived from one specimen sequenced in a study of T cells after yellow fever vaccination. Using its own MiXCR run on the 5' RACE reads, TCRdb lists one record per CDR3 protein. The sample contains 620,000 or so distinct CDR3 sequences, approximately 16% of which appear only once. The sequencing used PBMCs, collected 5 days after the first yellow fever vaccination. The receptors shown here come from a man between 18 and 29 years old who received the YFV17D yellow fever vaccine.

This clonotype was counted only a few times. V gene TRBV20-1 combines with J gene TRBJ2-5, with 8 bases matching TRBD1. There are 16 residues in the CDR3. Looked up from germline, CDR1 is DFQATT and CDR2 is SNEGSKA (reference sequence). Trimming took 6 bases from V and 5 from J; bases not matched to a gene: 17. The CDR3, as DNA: TGCAGTGCCCCTAGGTATGGACAGGGCACGGGGGAGACCCAGTACTTC. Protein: CSAPRYGQGTGETQYF.

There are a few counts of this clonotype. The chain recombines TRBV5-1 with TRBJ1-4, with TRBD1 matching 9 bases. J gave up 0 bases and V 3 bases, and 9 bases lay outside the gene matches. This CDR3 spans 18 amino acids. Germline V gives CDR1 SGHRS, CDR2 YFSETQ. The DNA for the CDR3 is TGCGCCAGCAGCTACCAGGGACAGGGCTTGGCAACTAATGAAAAACTGTTTTTT. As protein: CASSYQGQGLATNEKLFF.